One and the same sample provided the 26 T cell receptor beta chains below, sequenced in a study of cytomegalovirus exposure and HLA in healthy donors (dated 2017 in TCRdb). The library was produced with the immunoSEQ multiplex PCR assay. For the multiplex PCR, a mixture combining 60 forward primers for TCR Vbeta segments and 13 reverse primers for TCR Jbeta segments was used. The table comes from immuneACCESS by way of TCRdb, which keeps in-frame sequences with V and J called. Part of the clones is missing from these tables; in studies checked, under half for an unresolved V gene and the rest for unknown reasons. This sample gives 150,000 to 200,000 clones in total; about 80% of them show up just once. The ten largest clonotypes hold 9.7% of the sample. Sequencing input: PBMCs. Every receptor here comes from a man aged 18 to 30 in good health and CMV-seropositive.

The rearrangement uses TRBV29-1 and TRBJ2-2, with D possibly matching TRBD2 (5 bases). Trimming left V 6 bases short and J 2 bases short, with 10 bases between. Germline CDR1 and CDR2: SQVTM and ANQGSEA. CDR3 length: 13 residues. CDR3 bases: TGCAGCGTCCTGGGAGAAAACACCGGGGAGCTGTTTTTT. Amino acid sequence: CSVLGENTGELFF.

The CDR3 DNA reads as TGTGCCAGCAGTGGATCAGGGTATAGCAATCAGCCCCAGCATTTT. Protein: CASSGSGYSNQPQHF. V and J are TRBV2 and TRBJ1-5; maybe TRBD1 (5 bases). The CDR3 runs to 15 residues. Germline V gene sequence: CDR1 SNHLY, CDR2 FYNNEI. V lost 4 bases and J 0 bases, leaving 10 bases between the germline ends.

The sample holds one count of this clone. This chain links TRBV27 with TRBJ2-5; a possible D gene is TRBD1 (6 bases). Germline CDR1 MNHEY, CDR2 SMNVEV (reference sequence). The V end was cut by 6 bases, the J end by 3 bases, with 11 bases between. The CDR3 length is 13 residues. The DNA for the CDR3 is TGTGCCAGCAGCGGGACACTCAAAGAGACCCAGTACTTC. This encodes CASSGTLKETQYF.

A remark on this clone: At one end, the junction sequence differs from germline, possibly due to a read error. This chain uses TRBV5-4 with TRBJ2-1, with 10 positions matching TRBD1. Germline V lookup: CDR1 SGHNT, CDR2 YYREEE (reference sequence). The CDR3 contains 16 residues. The CDR3 loop is CASSPGQGRSYNEQFF. CDR3 DNA sequence: TGTGCCAGCAGCCCGGGACAGGGGAGGTCCTATAATGAGCAGTTCTTC.

The chain carries TRBV5-1 and TRBJ1-1; the D gene is possibly TRBD1 (6 bases). Germline assignment: CDR1 SGHRS and CDR2 YFSETQ. V lost 4 bases and J 0 bases, leaving 7 bases between the germline ends. The CDR3 contains 13 residues. The CDR3 region is CASSRDMNTEAFF. Written as DNA, the CDR3 is TGCGCCAGCAGCCGGGACATGAACACTGAAGCTTTCTTT.

The V gene is TRBV7-2, the J gene TRBJ1-5; TRBD1 matches at 7 bases. Germline CDR1 and CDR2: SGHTA and FQGNSA. This CDR3 comprises 14 residues. V was clipped by 5 bases and J by 6 bases; unmatched bases: 7. The CDR3 nucleotides are TGTGCCAGCAGCGCCCGGACAGGAGGTCAGCCCCAGCATTTT. It encodes CASSARTGGQPQHF.

The J gene is TRBJ2-3, the V gene TRBV4-3, with D possibly TRBD2 on 5 matching bases. The CDR3 runs to 16 residues. The germline V and J ends were trimmed by 0 bases and 0 bases, with 10 bases remaining between them. Germline assignment: CDR1 LGHNA and CDR2 YSLEER. This CDR3 reads CASSQERVESTDTQYF. Written as DNA, the CDR3 is TGCGCCAGCAGCCAAGAGAGGGTGGAAAGCACAGATACGCAGTATTTT.

The gene calls are TRBV2 and TRBJ1-5; D gene uncertain. Germline V gives CDR1 SNHLY, CDR2 FYNNEI. This CDR3 has 13 amino acids. The ends were cut back, 2 bases at V and 7 bases at J, with 9 bases in the middle. The CDR3 bases are TGTGCCAGCAGTGAAACCGGGAAGCAGCCCCAGCATTTT. This codes for CASSETGKQPQHF. Combining the CDR3 with reference TRBV2 and TRBJ1-5 gives the whole variable domain EPEVTQTPSHQVTQMGQEVILRCVPISNHLYFYWYRQILGQKVEFLVSFYNNEISEKSEIFDDQFSVERPDGSNFTLKIRSTKLEDSAMYFCASSETGKQPQHFGDGTRLSIL.

The rearrangement joins TRBV11-2 to TRBJ2-1, with 8 nucleotides matching TRBD2. The germline V gene has CDR1 SGHAT and CDR2 FQNNGV. The CDR3 is made up of 15 amino acids. V lost 1 base, J lost 8 bases, and 7 bases stayed unmatched. CDR3 DNA: TGTGCCAGCAGCTTAGCGGGAGGGCCTGGGTATGAGCAGTTCTTC. Its protein product is CASSLAGGPGYEQFF.

The CDR3: CASSLWGGTDTQYF. The CDR3 nucleotides read TGTGCCAGCAGCTTGTGGGGAGGCACAGATACGCAGTATTTT. This chain connects TRBV5-4 to TRBJ2-3, with TRBD2 as a possible D gene (5 bases). The V and J ends lost 1 base and 1 base respectively, with 7 bases between them. Germline V lookup: CDR1 SGHNT, CDR2 YYREEE (reference sequence). The length of the CDR3 is 14 residues.

The chain combines TRBV5-6 with TRBJ2-1; 7 nucleotides align to TRBD2. Germline lookup yields CDR1 SGHDT and CDR2 YYEEEE. The CDR3 covers 11 residues. J gave up 10 bases and V 4 bases, and 2 bases lay outside the gene matches. CDR3 nucleotide sequence: TGTGCCAGCAGCCACGGGGGGGAGCAGTTCTTC. This encodes CASSHGGEQFF.

The V gene is TRBV7-8, the J gene TRBJ1-1, with D perhaps matching TRBD1 (5 bases). Germline-derived CDR1 and CDR2 are SGHVS and FQNEAQ. Between the trimmed V and J ends, which lost 2 bases and 5 bases, there was a span of 9 bases. The CDR3 spans 13 residues. The chain's CDR3 is CASSLRGGTEAFF. The CDR3 DNA is TGTGCCAGCAGCTTAAGGGGAGGAACTGAAGCTTTCTTT.

The chain joins TRBV6-5 to TRBJ2-3; D is unresolved. V dropped 2 bases and J dropped 0 bases, with 6 bases sitting between them. Germline CDR1 is MNHEY and CDR2 is SVGAGI. The CDR3 spans 14 residues. CDR3 sequence reads: CASSYGPSTDTQYF. CDR3 coding DNA: TGTGCCAGCAGTTACGGGCCGAGCACAGATACGCAGTATTTT.

The rearrangement uses TRBV5-6 and TRBJ2-1; TRBD2 might be the D (6 bases). Germline loops: CDR1 SGHDT, CDR2 YYEEEE. With 9 bases removed from V and 5 bases from J, the gap between germline ends came to 18 bases. The CDR3 loop spans 14 amino acids. CDR3 sequence: CATKGLARDNEQFF. In nucleotides, the CDR3 is TGTGCCACCAAGGGGCTAGCGCGAGACAATGAGCAGTTCTTC.

The chain is built from TRBV4-1 and TRBJ2-1, with D perhaps matching TRBD2 (6 bases). Trimming cost V 1 base and J 4 bases, with 14 bases left between them. CDR3 length: 16 amino acids. Germline CDR1 reads MGHRA; CDR2 reads YSYEKL. As DNA, the CDR3 is TGCGCCAGCAGCCAAGGTTCTAGCGAGAGATACAATGAGCAGTTCTTC. Its protein is CASSQGSSERYNEQFF.

This sequence joins TRBV5-1 and TRBJ1-1, with D possibly being TRBD1 (5 bases). Germline CDR1 reads SGHRS; CDR2 reads YFSETQ. The CDR3 has 16 amino acids. The germline V and J ends were trimmed by 0 bases and 2 bases, with 14 bases remaining between them. This chain's CDR3 is CASSLGQLFLNTEAFF. CDR3 nucleotide sequence: TGCGCCAGCAGCTTGGGACAGCTATTTCTTAACACTGAAGCTTTCTTT.

This rearrangement joins TRBV28 to TRBJ1-2; TRBD1 agrees at 7 bases. Germline CDR1 reads MDHEN; CDR2 reads SYDVKM. This CDR3 is built from 13 residues. V shed 5 bases, J shed 3 bases, and the junction held 3 bases outside the gene matches. The CDR3 here is CASSLQGDYGYTF. The DNA for the CDR3 is TGTGCCAGCAGTCTCCAGGGGGACTATGGCTACACCTTC.

This clone was seen a single time. The chain links TRBV6-1 to TRBJ2-7; a possible D gene is TRBD1 (5 bases). CDR1 MNHNS and CDR2 SASEGT come from the germline V gene. The V end was cut by 5 bases, the J end by 5 bases, with 19 bases between. The CDR3 is made up of 15 amino acids. CDR3 DNA: TGTGCCAGCAGTAGTACCACGACAGCAATCGACGAGCAGTACTTC. Translating it yields CASSSTTTAIDEQYF.

This chain links TRBV7-9 with TRBJ1-2; D may be TRBD1 (5 bases). This CDR3 region has 12 residues. The germline V and J ends were trimmed by 4 bases and 2 bases, with 5 bases remaining between them. Germline CDR1 and CDR2: SEHNR and FQNEAQ (reference sequence). The CDR3 region is CASSSGNYGYTF. Written as DNA, the CDR3 is TGTGCCAGCAGCTCAGGGAACTATGGCTACACCTTC.

This sequence joins TRBV15 and TRBJ2-7; 11 bases fit TRBD1. CDR1 and CDR2 from the germline V gene are LNHNV and YYDKDF (reference sequence). The length of the CDR3 is 14 residues. The trim removed 3 bases at V and 6 bases at J, leaving 4 bases unmatched. The DNA of the CDR3 is TGTGCCACCAGCAGGGGACAGGGGGGGCGCGAGCAGTACTTC. This encodes CATSRGQGGREQYF. The complete variable domain, with remaining parts taken from reference TRBV15 and TRBJ2-7, reads DAMVIQNPRYQVTQFGKPVTLSCSQTLNHNVMYWYQQKSSQAPKLLFHYYDKDFNNEADTPDNFQSRRPNTSFCFLDIRSPGLGDTAMYLCATSRGQGGREQYFGPGTRLTVT.

This clone has only one observation. This chain joins TRBV4-1 and TRBJ2-1; tentatively, D is TRBD2 (7 bases). Per the germline V gene, CDR1 is MGHRA and CDR2 is YSYEKL. The CDR3 has 15 amino acids. V gave up 4 bases and J gave up 7 bases, with 17 bases separating them. CDR3 amino acids: CASSRLVGGPNEQFF. The DNA of the CDR3 is TGCGCCAGCAGCCGCCTAGTGGGGGGGCCAAATGAGCAGTTCTTC.

V usage is TRBV21-1 and J usage is TRBJ1-1. TRBV21-1 is noted as a pseudogene. The CDR3 sequence is 15 residues long. For the CDR3, the DNA is TGTGCCAGCAAATCGGGACGGGAGATGAACACTGAAGCTTTCTTT. As protein: CASKSGREMNTEAFF.

This chain links TRBV18 with TRBJ2-2; a weak D match, TRBD1 (6 bases). From germline, CDR1 is KGHSH and CDR2 LQKENI. Trimming cost V 3 bases and J 5 bases, with 13 bases left between them. CDR3 length: 15 amino acids. The CDR3 bases are TGTGCCAGCTCACCTAGCAGGGGCGCTACCGGGGAGCTGTTTTTT. It yields the protein CASSPSRGATGELFF.

V and J are TRBV6-5 and TRBJ1-2, with TRBD1 matching 7 bases. Germline assignment: CDR1 MNHEY and CDR2 SVGAGI. V was clipped by 5 bases and J by 8 bases; unmatched bases: 11. The CDR3 is made up of 14 amino acids. The CDR3 is CASSMDRTPWGYTF. DNA for the CDR3: TGTGCCAGCAGTATGGACAGGACCCCTTGGGGCTACACCTTC.

V is TRBV2 and J is TRBJ2-5; 11 bases agree with TRBD1. The J call could be wrong; TRBJ2-7 is a better fit for the DNA end. CDR3 length equals 15 residues. Germline V lookup: CDR1 SNHLY, CDR2 FYNNEI. The CDR3 bases are TGTGCCAGCATAGGGACAGGGGGTTGGGAGTACGAGCAGTACTTC. Translation: CASIGTGGWEYEQYF.

The CDR3 DNA sequence: TGTGCCAGCAGCCCCGGACTAGTGGGGGGATCTGGGGCCAACGTCCTGACTTTC. This sequence encodes CASSPGLVGGSGANVLTF. The chain is built from TRBV7-6 and TRBJ2-6; 7 bases fit TRBD2. J gave up 1 base and V 5 bases, and 11 bases lay outside the gene matches. This CDR3 is built from 18 residues. Germline V gene sequence: CDR1 SGHVS, CDR2 FNYEAQ.